This TCR beta chain was captured by sequencing in a study of control samples from healthy donors and cancer patients. The CDR3 runs 15 residues. With V trimmed by 4 bases and J by 0 bases, 5 bases remained unmatched. Germline V gene data show CDR1 as SGDLS and CDR2 as YYNGEE. Sequenced by immunoSEQ multiplex PCR; TCRdb stores in-frame clones only, minus some. The sample includes some 120,000 clones, just over 90% of them seen just once. V usage is TRBV9 and J usage is TRBJ2-3; TRBD1 matches at 7 bases. Sequenced material: PBMCs. The receptor was derived from a middle-aged man with head and neck cancer. CDR3 protein: CASSPDRVSTDTQYF. CDR3 DNA sequence: TGTGCCAGCAGCCCAGACAGGGTGAGCACAGATACGCAGTATTTT.